Listed here are 15 T cell receptor beta chains from one sample, sequenced in a study of shared clonotypes between healthy human individuals. Profiled with immunoSEQ multiplex PCR; TCRdb holds only in-frame clones, not every one. This sample carries about 380,000 clones, about 96% of them seen once, and the ten largest clones take more than 0.3%. Material: memory CD8+ T cells sorted from blood. Subset reported: CD45RO+ cells pooled with CCR7-negative TemRA cells. The source of these receptors is a man between 25 and 39 years old in good health.

The chain carries TRBV6-4 and TRBJ2-2; D remains unclear. The CDR3 sequence is 13 residues long. Trimming took off 8 bases at V and 0 bases at J, with 7 bases between the two ends. The V gene's germline CDR1 is MRHNA and CDR2 SNTAGT. CDR3 nucleotide sequence: TGTGCCAGCGCCCGTGCGAACACCGGGGAGCTGTTTTTT. Translation: CASARANTGELFF.

This clone was counted once. This sequence joins TRBV11-2 and TRBJ2-3; 10 bases align to TRBD2. V was pared by 3 bases and J by 4 bases, with 7 bases of the junction left unmatched. The CDR3 length is 16 residues. CDR1 and CDR2 from the germline V gene are SGHAT and FQNNGV. CDR3 coding DNA: TGTGCCAGCAGCTTCGGCCTAGCGGGAGTGCCAGATACGCAGTATTTT. It is translated as CASSFGLAGVPDTQYF.

The genes are TRBV5-8 and TRBJ2-7; D may be TRBD2 (5 bases). This CDR3 comprises 14 residues. V gave up 2 bases and J gave up 6 bases, with 15 bases separating them. Germline-derived CDR1 and CDR2 are SGHTS and YDEGEE. CDR3 sequence (DNA): TGTGCCAGCAGCTTTCGGGGTGGCGGGTTCGAGCAGTACTTC. Translation: CASSFRGGGFEQYF. The variable domain in full, completed from reference TRBV5-8 and TRBJ2-7, reads EAGVTQSPTHLIKTRGQQATLRCSPISGHTSVYWYQQALGLGLQFLLWYDEGEERNRGNFPPRFSGRQFPNYSSELNVNALELEDSALYLCASSFRGGGFEQYFGPGTRLTVT.

This clone was seen only once. The rearrangement uses TRBV11-3 and TRBJ2-2, with 13 bases aligning to TRBD2. Germline V lookup: CDR1 SGHNT, CDR2 YENEEA. This CDR3 region has 16 residues. V was pared by 1 base and J by 4 bases, with 0 bases of the junction left unmatched. The CDR3 DNA reads as TGTGCCAGCAGCTTAGGGACTAGCGGGAGCACCGGGGAGCTGTTTTTT. Protein product: CASSLGTSGSTGELFF.

The chain recombines TRBV28 with TRBJ1-5, with TRBD1 matching over 9 bases. V lost 6 bases, J lost 4 bases, and 7 bases stayed unmatched. CDR3 length: 15 residues. Germline V gene lookup returns CDR1 MDHEN and CDR2 SYDVKM. The CDR3, as DNA: TGTGCCAGCAGCCGCCTAGGACAGGGGAATCAGCCCCAGCATTTT. This codes for CASSRLGQGNQPQHF.

This clone appeared once. The genes are TRBV4-2 and TRBJ2-7, with 15 bases aligning to TRBD2. Germline-derived CDR1 and CDR2 are LGHNA and YNFKEQ. The J segment lost 0 bases and the V segment lost 0 bases, leaving 12 bases of the junction unmatched. The CDR3 is 21 amino acids. DNA for the CDR3: TGTGCCAGCAGCCAAGAAAGGGCGGGACTAGCGGGAGGTGGAAGCTCCTACGAGCAGTACTTC. Residues: CASSQERAGLAGGGSSYEQYF.

This clone was counted once. The rearrangement joins TRBV28 to TRBJ2-3, with 8 bases aligning to TRBD1. The junction had 6 bases not matched to a gene; V was cut back by 3 bases and J by 1 base. The CDR3 contains 16 residues. Germline CDR1 and CDR2: MDHEN and SYDVKM. CDR3 region: CASSLLRGLGTDTQYF. In DNA form, the CDR3 reads TGTGCCAGCAGTTTGCTCAGGGGGCTAGGCACAGATACGCAGTATTTT.

V usage is TRBV28 and J usage is TRBJ2-3; D perhaps matches TRBD2 (7 bases). CDR3 length: 15 amino acids. Trimming stripped 2 bases from V and 1 base from J, with 10 bases between. Germline lookup yields CDR1 MDHEN and CDR2 SYDVKM. This chain's CDR3 is CASSLGGGGTDTQYF. The CDR3 DNA sequence: TGTGCCAGCAGTTTAGGAGGGGGGGGCACAGATACGCAGTATTTT.

This clone was seen a single time. The rearrangement uses TRBV7-6 and TRBJ1-1; D might be TRBD1 (5 bases). Germline CDR1 is SGHVS and CDR2 is FNYEAQ. V lost 5 bases to trimming and J lost 3 bases, with 10 bases between them. CDR3 length: 13 residues. For the CDR3, the DNA is TGTGCCAGCAGCCGCGGGACTTACACTGAAGCTTTCTTT. This translates into CASSRGTYTEAFF.

The gene calls are TRBV5-4 and TRBJ2-7; perhaps TRBD2 as D (5 bases). CDR1 SGHNT and CDR2 YYREEE come from the germline V gene (reference sequence). Trimming left V 0 bases short and J 0 bases short, with 19 bases between. The CDR3 has 18 amino acids. The CDR3 loop is CASSLALAPTKLSYEQYF. CDR3 DNA: TGTGCCAGCAGCTTGGCCCTAGCTCCGACTAAACTCTCCTACGAGCAGTACTTC.

The chain carries TRBV11-2 and TRBJ1-2, with 9 bases lining up with TRBD1. The CDR3 covers 13 residues. V dropped 5 bases and J dropped 8; count of bases not matched to a gene: 6. From germline, CDR1 is SGHAT and CDR2 FQNNGV. The CDR3 sequence: CASSRTGERGYTF. CDR3 nucleotides: TGTGCCAGCAGCCGGACAGGGGAGAGGGGCTACACCTTC.

Only a few counts were recorded for this clone. As DNA, the CDR3 is TGTGCCAGCAGCATGGACAGAGATGGCTACACCTTC. Protein sequence: CASSMDRDGYTF. The rearrangement joins TRBV28 to TRBJ1-2; perhaps TRBD1 as D (6 bases). The V and J ends lost 6 bases and 6 bases respectively, with 11 bases between them. The CDR3 loop spans 12 amino acids. Germline V lookup: CDR1 MDHEN, CDR2 SYDVKM.

This CDR3 is CASTPGTGLDTQYF. The CDR3 DNA is TGTGCCAGCACCCCCGGGACAGGGTTGGATACGCAGTATTTT. The rearrangement links TRBV28 to TRBJ2-3; the match to TRBD1 covers 9 bases. Trimming took 7 bases from V and 6 from J; bases not matched to a gene: 8. This CDR3 is 14 amino acids long. From germline, CDR1 is MDHEN and CDR2 SYDVKM.

With respect to this clone: One end of the junction is discordant with germline, which a read error may explain. The chain couples TRBV5-1 to TRBJ2-7; D is undetermined. The CDR3 loop spans 13 amino acids. Germline CDR1 reads SGHRS; CDR2 reads YFSETQ. This CDR3 is CTSSEFPSYEQYF. The CDR3 region has the DNA TGCACCAGCAGCGAATTCCCGTCCTACGAGCAGTACTTC.

V is TRBV7-9 and J is TRBJ1-1; D remains unclear. With 5 bases removed from V and 5 bases from J, the gap between germline ends came to 24 bases. CDR1 is SEHNR and CDR2 is FQNEAQ in the germline V gene (reference sequence). The CDR3 spans 17 residues. This chain's CDR3 is CASSPRWIHKVVTEAFF. The CDR3 DNA reads as TGTGCCAGCAGCCCCCGGTGGATCCATAAAGTCGTGACTGAAGCTTTCTTT.